This TCR beta chain was recovered during a study of OX40 agonist ivuxolimab in advanced cancers. Assay: immunoSEQ multiplex PCR; the TCRdb copy retains only in-frame clones and omits some. The table has 70,000 or so clones, approximately 90% seen once. As concerns this clone: Other DNA sequences of this sample code for an identical CDR3.

Patients were ineligible given autoimmune disease history or systemic immunosuppression. Germline values: CDR1 GTSNPN, CDR2 SVGIG (reference sequence). Deletions cut 0 bases from V and 4 bases from J, with 12 bases between. The CDR3 contains 14 residues. The sample in question was CD4+ or CD8+ T cells sorted from blood, obtained in a trial of the OX40 agonist ivuxolimab. This receptor was identified in an adult with an advanced solid tumor such as melanoma, head and neck, liver or kidney cancer. V usage is TRBV30 and J usage is TRBJ1-2; D is unclear. The CDR3 protein is CAWSVLTGTYGYTF. DNA for the CDR3: TGTGCCTGGAGTGTATTAACGGGAACCTATGGCTACACCTTC.